This T cell receptor (beta chain) was found in a study of shared clonotypes between healthy human individuals. Trimming shortened V by 1 base and J by 1 base, and 13 bases separated the two germline ends. The CDR3 is 16 amino acids. Germline lookup yields CDR1 WNHNN and CDR2 SYGVQD (reference sequence). DNA at 200 ng, 25,000 to 30,000 T cell genomes, went into sorted-subset replicate PCRs. Per the original methods: ImmunoSEQ output lacked quality scores and full-length reads, limiting matched filtering. Some clones are missing from TCRdb's copy, which holds only in-frame ones; the method was immunoSEQ multiplex PCR. V, J and clone size derive from that table, while D and trimming were established from the DNA sequence. The repertoire holds about 2.5 million clones, just under 95% seen once, with roughly 0.34% in the top ten.

This sequence joins TRBV10-1 and TRBJ2-5; D is possibly TRBD2 (5 bases). The specimen sequenced was naive CD4+ T cells from PBMCs. Documented subset: CD45RA+ positively selected. The TCR comes from a man aged 18 to 35 in good health. Some clones in this sample may be carry-over from other donors' samples. The CDR3 loop is CASSEYPGWVQETQYF. DNA for the CDR3: TGCGCCAGCAGTGAGTACCCGGGGTGGGTCCAAGAGACCCAGTACTTC.